A single T cell receptor beta chain is shown here with its context. This sample stems from a study of blood T cell repertoires in COVID-19. V lost 4 bases to trimming and J lost 3 bases; unmatched junction nucleotides: 9. This CDR3 region has 15 residues. Germline assignment: CDR1 SGHNT and CDR2 YYREEE (reference sequence). The table came from immunoSEQ multiplex PCR; TCRdb's copy has only in-frame clones and leaves some out. The sample lists about 170,000 clones, under 85% seen once, with less than 8% in the top ten. The sequence was obtained from a man aged 80 or over with COVID-19, enrolled during active disease. The V gene is TRBV5-4, the J gene TRBJ2-5; 7 bases align to TRBD1. Sequencing was done on a sample of peripheral blood. CDR3 loop: CASSIPGQRKETQYF. CDR3 sequence (DNA): TGTGCCAGCAGCATACCGGGACAGCGAAAAGAGACCCAGTACTTC.